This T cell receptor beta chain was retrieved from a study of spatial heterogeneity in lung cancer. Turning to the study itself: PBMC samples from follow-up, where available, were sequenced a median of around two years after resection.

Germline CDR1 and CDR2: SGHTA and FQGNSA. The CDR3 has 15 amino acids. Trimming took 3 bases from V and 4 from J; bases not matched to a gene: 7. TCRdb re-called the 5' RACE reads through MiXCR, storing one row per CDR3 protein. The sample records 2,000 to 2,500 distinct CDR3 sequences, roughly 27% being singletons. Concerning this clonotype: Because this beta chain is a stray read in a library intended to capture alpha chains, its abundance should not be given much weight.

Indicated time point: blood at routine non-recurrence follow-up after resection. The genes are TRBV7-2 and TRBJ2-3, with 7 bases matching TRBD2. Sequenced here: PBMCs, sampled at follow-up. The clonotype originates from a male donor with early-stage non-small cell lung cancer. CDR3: CASSFGFRGADTQYF. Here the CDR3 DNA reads TGTGCCAGCAGCTTTGGGTTCCGGGGGGCAGATACGCAGTATTTT.